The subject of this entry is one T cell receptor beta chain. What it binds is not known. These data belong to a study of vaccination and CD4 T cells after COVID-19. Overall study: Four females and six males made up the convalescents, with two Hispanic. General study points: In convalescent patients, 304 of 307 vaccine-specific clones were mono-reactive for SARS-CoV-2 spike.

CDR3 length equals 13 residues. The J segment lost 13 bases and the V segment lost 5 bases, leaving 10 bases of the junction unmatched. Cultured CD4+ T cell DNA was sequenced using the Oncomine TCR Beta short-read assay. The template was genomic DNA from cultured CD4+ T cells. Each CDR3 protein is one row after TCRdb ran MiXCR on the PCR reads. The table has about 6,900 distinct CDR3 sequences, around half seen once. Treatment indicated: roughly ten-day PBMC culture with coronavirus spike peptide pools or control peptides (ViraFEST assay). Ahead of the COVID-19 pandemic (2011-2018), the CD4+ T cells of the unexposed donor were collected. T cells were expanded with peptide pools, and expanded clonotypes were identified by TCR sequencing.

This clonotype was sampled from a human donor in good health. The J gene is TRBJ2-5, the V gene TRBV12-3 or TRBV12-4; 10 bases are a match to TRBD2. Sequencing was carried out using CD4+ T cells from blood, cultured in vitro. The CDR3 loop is CASSQAGGPLRYF. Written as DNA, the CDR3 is TGTGCCAGCAGTCAAGCGGGGGGGCCTTTAAGGTACTTC.